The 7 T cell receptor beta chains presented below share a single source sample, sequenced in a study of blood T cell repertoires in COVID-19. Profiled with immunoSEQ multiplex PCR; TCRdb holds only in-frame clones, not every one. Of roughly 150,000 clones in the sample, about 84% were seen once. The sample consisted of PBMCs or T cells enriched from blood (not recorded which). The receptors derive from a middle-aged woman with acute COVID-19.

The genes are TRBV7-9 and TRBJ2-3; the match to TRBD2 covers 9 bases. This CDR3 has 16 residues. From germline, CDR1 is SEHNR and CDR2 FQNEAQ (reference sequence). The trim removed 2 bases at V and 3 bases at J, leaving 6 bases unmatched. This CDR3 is CASSLKIAGVTDTQYF. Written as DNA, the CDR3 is TGTGCCAGCAGCTTAAAAATAGCGGGAGTGACAGATACGCAGTATTTT.

CDR3 DNA sequence: TGTGCCAGCAGCCCGCTCCCGGCGGGACAAGAGACCCAGTACTTC. Its protein is CASSPLPAGQETQYF. J is TRBJ2-5 and V is TRBV11-2; TRBD2 is a possible D gene (6 bases). The germline V gene encodes CDR1 SGHAT and CDR2 FQNNGV. The CDR3 has 15 residues. The V end was cut by 5 bases, the J end by 2 bases, with 15 bases between.

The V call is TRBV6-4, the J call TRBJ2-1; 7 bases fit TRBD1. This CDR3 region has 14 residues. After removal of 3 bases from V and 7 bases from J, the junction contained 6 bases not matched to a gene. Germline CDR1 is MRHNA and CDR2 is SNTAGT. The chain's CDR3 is CASSEQGNTNEQFF. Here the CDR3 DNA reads TGTGCCAGCAGTGAACAGGGGAATACGAATGAGCAGTTCTTC.

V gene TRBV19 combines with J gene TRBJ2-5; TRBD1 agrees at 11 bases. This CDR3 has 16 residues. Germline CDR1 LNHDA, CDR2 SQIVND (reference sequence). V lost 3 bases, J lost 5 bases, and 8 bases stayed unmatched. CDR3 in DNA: TGTGCCAGTAGTATCTCCGGGACAGGGGGGTGGGAGACCCAGTACTTC. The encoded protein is CASSISGTGGWETQYF.

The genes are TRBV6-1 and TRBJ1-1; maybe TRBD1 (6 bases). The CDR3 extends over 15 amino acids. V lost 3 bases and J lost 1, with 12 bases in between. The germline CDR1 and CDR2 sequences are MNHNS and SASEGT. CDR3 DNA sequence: TGTGCCAGCAGTGAGTTTGGGACAAGGAACACTGAAGCTTTCTTT. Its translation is CASSEFGTRNTEAFF.

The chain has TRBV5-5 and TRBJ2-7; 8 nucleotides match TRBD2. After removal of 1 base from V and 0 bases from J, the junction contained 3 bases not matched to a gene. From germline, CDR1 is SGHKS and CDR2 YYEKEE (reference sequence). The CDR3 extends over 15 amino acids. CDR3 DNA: TGTGCCAGCAGCTTGTTTGCGGGGGGCTCCTACGAGCAGTACGTC. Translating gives CASSLFAGGSYEQYV.

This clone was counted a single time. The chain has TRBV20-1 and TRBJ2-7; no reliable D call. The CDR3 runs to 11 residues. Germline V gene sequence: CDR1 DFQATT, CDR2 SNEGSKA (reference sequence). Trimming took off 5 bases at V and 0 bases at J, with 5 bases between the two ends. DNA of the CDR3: TGCAGTGCTCCCAGCTCCTACGAGCAGTACTTC. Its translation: CSAPSSYEQYF.